Listed below are T cell receptor beta chains from one sample, sequenced in a study of T cells in Graves' hyperthyroidism and ophthalmopathy. TCRdb recomputed calls from the multiplex PCR reads with MiXCR, one row per CDR3 protein. The sample contains fewer than 550,000 distinct CDR3 sequences, approximately 14% of which appear only once. The sequenced sample was blood. These receptors were collected from a woman between 18 and 29 years old with Graves' hyperthyroidism. Each CDR3 is given without its conserved first and last residue. The D gene is left open where the match is weak.

>TRBJ2-5|TRBV11-2|TRBD2
ASSQGEGETQY
>TRBJ2-1|TRBV7-3|NA
ASSLGTAGEQF
>TRBJ2-5|TRBV20-1|NA
SAGGGGGETQY
>TRBJ2-7|TRBV20-1|NA
SAHTGRGAYEQY
>TRBJ1-2|TRBV14|NA
ASSQGRGMGDYGYT
>TRBJ2-7|TRBV29-1|TRBD1
SVGLDRGREQY
>TRBJ2-3|TRBV6-1|TRBD2
ASNREGHSTDTQY
>TRBJ2-1|TRBV7-9|NA
ASSLVALSYNEQF
>TRBJ2-5|TRBV9|NA
ASSAPQRAGGETQY
>TRBJ2-1|TRBV7-2|TRBD2
ASSSGRGSGDLNEQF
>TRBJ2-3|TRBV5-8|TRBD1
ASSFGDRVGDTQY
>TRBJ1-2|TRBV2|NA
ASSEVGGSYGYT
>TRBJ2-7|TRBV11-2|NA
ASSLGAGAPYEQY
>TRBJ2-2|TRBV3-1|NA
ASSHPGMGLGELF
>TRBJ1-1|TRBV27|NA
ASGVPGRGPHTEAF
>TRBJ1-2|TRBV20-1|NA
SAREAGTYT
>TRBJ2-2|TRBV5-1|TRBD2
ASSLLAGGPDTGELF
>TRBJ2-5|TRBV6-5|TRBD2
ASSYLAGVFETQY
>TRBJ2-7|TRBV6-6|NA
ASSYSGWDRGNYEQY
>TRBJ2-2|TRBV3-1|NA
ASRTVAGELF
>TRBJ2-7|TRBV19|NA
ARPEKPYEQY
>TRBJ1-5|TRBV19|NA
ASSAAESNQPQH
>TRBJ2-6|TRBV5-1|TRBD2
ASKGVAGLPGANVLT
>TRBJ2-3|TRBV6-5|TRBD2
ASSYSKASGGGADTQY
>TRBJ1-6|TRBV6-2/TRBV6-3|NA
ASSYLDLNSPLH
>TRBJ1-2|TRBV28|TRBD1
ASSFLRDRNYGYT
>TRBJ2-7|TRBV6-5|NA
ASSYSYADTYEQY
>TRBJ2-1|TRBV20-1|TRBD2
SAVGTSGYNEQF
>TRBJ1-5|TRBV2|NA
ASSGGGANQPQH
>TRBJ2-1|TRBV2|TRBD2
ASSGQGLTHTEQF
>TRBJ1-2|TRBV2|TRBD1
ASRQGAGDGYT
>TRBJ2-3|TRBV3-1|TRBD2
ASSHLAGGGTDTQY
>TRBJ2-3|TRBV7-3|NA
ASSLASEGTQY
>TRBJ2-2|TRBV13|NA
ASSFYGWNTGELF
>TRBJ2-3|TRBV14|NA
ASLRGGVYTDTQY
>TRBJ2-3|TRBV2|TRBD2
ASSERGLAGDTQY
>TRBJ1-6|TRBV11-1|TRBD1
ASSPIGQGMASYNSPLH